The 29 T cell receptor beta chains in this list originate from one sample, sequenced in a study of Ad26.COV2.S vaccination and SARS-CoV-2 variants. TCRdb's table, derived via immunoSEQ multiplex PCR, lists solely in-frame clones and lacks some. This sample carries about 350,000 clones, approximately 84% of them seen once, and the ten largest clones take roughly 3.3%. The treatment was: roughly 20 received Ad26.COV2.S at low or high dose, single or two shots; 5 received placebo; per-sample allocation not given. Vaccine and placebo recipients were sampled on day 63 after the first injection. The input for sequencing was peripheral blood, taken in a trial of Ad26.COV2.S vaccine versus placebo. The source of these receptors is a person between 18 and 65 years old who received the Ad26.COV2.S COVID-19 vaccine or a placebo.

This chain links TRBV6-2 or TRBV6-3 with TRBJ2-7; TRBD1 matches 8 bases. The V segment lost 6 bases and the J segment 2 bases; nucleotides outside the gene matches: 12. The germline V gene has CDR1 MNHEY and CDR2 SVGEGT. The CDR3 loop spans 16 amino acids. This CDR3 reads CASSRPRTGSTYEQYF. As DNA, the CDR3 is TGTGCCAGCAGCAGACCACGGACAGGGTCAACCTACGAGCAGTACTTC.

The chain has TRBV7-9 and TRBJ1-4, with a tentative D call TRBD1 (5 bases). This CDR3 is 14 amino acids long. The V end was cut by 6 bases, the J end by 7 bases, with 15 bases between. Germline assignment: CDR1 SEHNR and CDR2 FQNEAQ (reference sequence). The CDR3: CASSPGPGGEKLFF. CDR3 sequence (DNA): TGTGCCAGCAGTCCCGGACCCGGGGGTGAAAAACTGTTTTTT.

This rearrangement joins TRBV5-1 to TRBJ2-5; TRBD2 matches 12 bases. Trimming at V came to 6 bases and at J to 10 bases, leaving 13 bases not matched to a gene. CDR3 length: 15 amino acids. Germline values: CDR1 SGHRS, CDR2 YFSETQ. Here the CDR3 reads CASKLTSGGPGGQYF. The CDR3 DNA reads TGCGCCAGCAAGCTGACTAGCGGGGGCCCCGGTGGCCAGTACTTC.

J is TRBJ1-2 and V is TRBV19; no clear D. V gave up 6 bases and J gave up 8 bases, with 22 bases separating them. From germline, CDR1 is LNHDA and CDR2 SQIVND (reference sequence). The CDR3 loop spans 15 amino acids. The CDR3 loop is CASSHETPGLGGYTF. In DNA, the CDR3 is TGTGCCAGTAGCCATGAGACGCCTGGGCTCGGGGGCTACACCTTC. Using reference TRBV19 and TRBJ1-2 for the parts outside the CDR3, the full variable domain is DGGITQSPKYLFRKEGQNVTLSCEQNLNHDAMYWYRQDPGQGLRLIYYSQIVNDFQKGDIAEGYSVSREKKESFPLTVTSAQKNPTAFYLCASSHETPGLGGYTFGSGTRLTVV.

V and J are TRBV6-5 and TRBJ1-1; 7 bases map to TRBD1. J gave up 2 bases and V 4 bases, and 10 bases lay outside the gene matches. Germline V CDR1 and CDR2: MNHEY, SVGAGI. The length of the CDR3 is 16 residues. The CDR3 nucleotides read TGTGCCAGCAGTTTTTACCCCGGGACAGTAAACACTGAAGCTTTCTTT. Translated, it gives CASSFYPGTVNTEAFF.

This chain connects TRBV18 to TRBJ1-1; D is perhaps TRBD1 (6 bases). This CDR3 contains 14 residues. Per germline, CDR1 KGHSH and CDR2 LQKENI. The V end was cut by 3 bases, the J end by 4 bases, with 12 bases between. The CDR3 nucleotides are TGTGCCAGCTCACCTCCAGGGGCCGGCACTGAAGCTTTCTTT. Amino acid sequence: CASSPPGAGTEAFF.

The chain links TRBV27 to TRBJ1-1; D is possibly TRBD1 (6 bases). The germline V and J ends were trimmed by 4 bases and 1 base, with 10 bases remaining between them. Germline V CDR1 and CDR2: MNHEY, SMNVEV (reference sequence). CDR3 length: 14 residues. CDR3 protein: CASSSLDRNTEAFF. CDR3 nucleotides: TGTGCCAGCAGTTCCTTGGACAGGAACACTGAAGCTTTCTTT.

CDR3 in DNA: TGTGCCACCAGCAGAGGCGGGGAGACCCAGTACTTC. It is translated as CATSRGGETQYF. The V gene is TRBV15, the J gene TRBJ2-5; possible D gene TRBD2, 5 bases. The V end lost 1 base, the J end lost 5 bases, and 5 bases lay between the germline ends. The CDR3 totals 12 residues. Germline CDR1 and CDR2: LNHNV and YYDKDF (reference sequence).

This rearrangement joins TRBV5-1 to TRBJ1-5; 11 bases are shared with TRBD1. CDR3 length equals 16 residues. With V trimmed by 0 bases and J by 6 bases, 5 bases remained unmatched. Germline-derived CDR1 and CDR2 are SGHRS and YFSETQ. This chain's CDR3 is CASSLGGQGAGQPQHF. CDR3 DNA: TGCGCCAGCAGCTTGGGCGGACAGGGGGCGGGTCAGCCCCAGCATTTT.

The J gene is TRBJ2-7, the V gene TRBV19; 8 nucleotides line up with TRBD2. The CDR3 runs 17 residues. Germline loops: CDR1 LNHDA, CDR2 SQIVND (reference sequence). V shed 1 base, J shed 2 bases, and the junction held 10 bases outside the gene matches. The CDR3 spells CASSIGVAGPSPYEQYF. In DNA form, the CDR3 reads TGTGCCAGTAGTATAGGGGTAGCGGGGCCCTCCCCCTACGAGCAGTACTTC.

This clone was seen only once. The chain is built from TRBV6-2 or TRBV6-3 and TRBJ1-2; weak D call: TRBD1 (5 bases). V was shortened by 2 bases and J by 4 bases, with 14 bases between the two germline ends. Germline V gene lookup returns CDR1 MNHEY and CDR2 SVGEGT. The CDR3 is 15 residues long. CDR3 region: CASSYVLDTFYGYTF. The CDR3 bases are TGTGCCAGCAGTTACGTCCTGGACACCTTCTATGGCTACACCTTC.

The chain is built from TRBV19 and TRBJ2-2; no firm D call. Per the germline V gene, CDR1 is LNHDA and CDR2 is SQIVND (reference sequence). This CDR3 has 15 amino acids. The V end was cut by 3 bases, the J end by 4 bases, with 12 bases between. CDR3 amino acids: CASSIGDSFTGELFF. In DNA, the CDR3 is TGTGCCAGTAGTATTGGGGATTCGTTCACCGGGGAGCTGTTTTTT.

This clone was seen more than once but under ten times. J is TRBJ2-7 and V is TRBV10-1; 12 bases align to TRBD2. Germline V CDR1 and CDR2: WNHNN, SYGVQD (reference sequence). CDR3 length: 15 residues. Trimming removed 5 bases from V and 3 bases from J; junction bases left unmatched: 5. CDR3 amino acids: CASSRLAGGLYEQYF. CDR3 coding DNA: TGCGCCAGCAGTAGGCTAGCGGGAGGGCTCTACGAGCAGTACTTC.

The chain links TRBV5-4 to TRBJ2-6; 8 bases line up with TRBD2. Germline V gene sequence: CDR1 SGHNT, CDR2 YYREEE (reference sequence). V lost 5 bases to trimming and J lost 2 bases; unmatched junction nucleotides: 9. The CDR3 runs to 17 residues. CDR3 sequence reads: CASSPPGLGPGANVLTF. CDR3 DNA sequence: TGTGCCAGCAGTCCCCCGGGACTAGGGCCTGGGGCCAACGTCCTGACTTTC. The whole variable domain, filled in from reference TRBV5-4 and TRBJ2-6, reads ETGVTQSPTHLIKTRGQQVTLRCSSQSGHNTVSWYQQALGQGPQFIFQYYREEENGRGNFPPRFSGLQFPNYSSELNVNALELDDSALYLCASSPPGLGPGANVLTFGAGSRLTVL.

The chain uses TRBV6-1 and TRBJ2-7, with 9 nucleotides matching TRBD2. Trimming took 3 bases from V and 0 from J; bases not matched to a gene: 6. CDR1 MNHNS and CDR2 SASEGT come from the germline V gene. The CDR3 runs to 16 residues. DNA of the CDR3: TGTGCCAGCAGTGAGGCACTTAGCGGGAGCTCCTACGAGCAGTACTTC. The encoded protein is CASSEALSGSSYEQYF.

This chain connects TRBV30 to TRBJ1-4, with no clear D. CDR3 length equals 11 residues. Trimming left V 0 bases short and J 7 bases short, with 3 bases between. Germline V gives CDR1 GTSNPN, CDR2 SVGIG (reference sequence). This CDR3 reads CAWSVSEKLFF. Written as DNA, the CDR3 is TGTGCCTGGAGTGTAAGTGAAAAACTGTTTTTT.

In the case of this clone: The same CDR3 can be traced to other DNA sequences in this sample. The rearrangement uses TRBV6-2 or TRBV6-3 and TRBJ1-5, with no clear D. The V gene lost 2 bases and the J gene lost 0 bases, with 5 bases spanning the gap. Germline loops: CDR1 MNHEY, CDR2 SVGEGT. The CDR3 runs to 14 residues. As DNA, the CDR3 is TGTGCCAGCAGTTACCTGGATAGCAATCAGCCCCAGCATTTT. Its protein is CASSYLDSNQPQHF.

This chain joins TRBV7-2 and TRBJ2-7; tentatively, D is TRBD1 (5 bases). V dropped 4 bases and J dropped 3 bases, with 10 bases sitting between them. Germline V lookup: CDR1 SGHTA, CDR2 FQGNSA. There are 13 residues in the CDR3. The CDR3, as DNA: TGTGCCAGCAGCTCAGGGTATGGCTACGAGCAGTACTTC. This gives the protein CASSSGYGYEQYF.

The V and J genes are TRBV30 and TRBJ2-7; possibly TRBD1 for D (6 bases). The CDR3 is made up of 14 amino acids. The V end was cut by 5 bases, the J end by 7 bases, with 21 bases between. CDR1 and CDR2 (germline): GTSNPN, SVGIG (reference sequence). The CDR3 protein is CAWDPEPRGREQYF. In DNA, the CDR3 is TGTGCCTGGGATCCGGAACCTAGGGGGAGAGAGCAGTACTTC.

The chain joins TRBV9 to TRBJ2-1, with 15 bases that match TRBD2. J lost 7 bases, V lost 4 bases, and 9 bases had no gene match. This CDR3 contains 17 residues. Germline V gives CDR1 SGDLS, CDR2 YYNGEE. In nucleotides, the CDR3 is TGTGCCAGCAGCATTCGGACTAGCGGGAGGGTTTTGAATGAGCAGTTCTTC. The encoded protein is CASSIRTSGRVLNEQFF.

The gene calls are TRBV9 and TRBJ2-2; D not resolved. Germline V CDR1 and CDR2: SGDLS, YYNGEE. The V end was cut by 0 bases, the J end by 8 bases, with 5 bases between. This CDR3 region has 12 residues. For the CDR3, the DNA is TGTGCCAGCAGCGTAGGGGGTGGGGAGCTGTTTTTT. As protein: CASSVGGGELFF.

The chain recombines TRBV19 with TRBJ1-3; 8 bases agree with TRBD1. With V trimmed by 7 bases and J by 7 bases, 9 bases remained unmatched. Per the germline V gene, CDR1 is LNHDA and CDR2 is SQIVND (reference sequence). The CDR3 covers 14 residues. The CDR3 region has the DNA TGTGCCAGTACCTTTTGGACAGGGCCGAACACCATATATTTT. This encodes CASTFWTGPNTIYF.

As concerns this clone: Other DNA variants within this sample encode the same CDR3. The chain employs TRBV5-4 and TRBJ2-1; TRBD2 aligns across 14 bases. Per the germline V gene, CDR1 is SGHNT and CDR2 is YYREEE (reference sequence). The V segment lost 0 bases and the J segment 0 bases; nucleotides outside the gene matches: 2. There are 18 residues in the CDR3. The CDR3 sequence is CASSLGLAGGLSYNEQFF. The CDR3 nucleotides read TGTGCCAGCAGCTTGGGACTAGCGGGGGGGCTCTCCTACAATGAGCAGTTCTTC. Full variable domain (missing parts from reference TRBV5-4 and TRBJ2-1): ETGVTQSPTHLIKTRGQQVTLRCSSQSGHNTVSWYQQALGQGPQFIFQYYREEENGRGNFPPRFSGLQFPNYSSELNVNALELDDSALYLCASSLGLAGGLSYNEQFFGPGTRLTVL.

The table lists this clone with a count of one. This chain links TRBV9 with TRBJ2-3; maybe TRBD2 (5 bases). Germline V CDR1 and CDR2: SGDLS, YYNGEE. Trimming took 0 bases from V and 5 from J, leaving 13 bases between them. This CDR3 contains 15 residues. The CDR3 DNA reads TGTGCCAGCAGCGTAGACGTCGGGGTTGAAGATACGCAGTATTTT. Its translation: CASSVDVGVEDTQYF.

Only a few counts were recorded for this clone. This sequence joins TRBV19 and TRBJ2-3; 11 bases are shared with TRBD2. The CDR3 is 15 amino acids. Germline V lookup: CDR1 LNHDA, CDR2 SQIVND (reference sequence). J lost 4 bases, V lost 3 bases, and 3 bases had no gene match. The CDR3 protein is CASSIPSGGSDTQYF. CDR3 bases: TGTGCCAGTAGTATCCCTAGCGGGGGGTCAGATACGCAGTATTTT.

Here the CDR3 DNA reads TGTGCCAGCAGCCAAGGGAGATGGCAGGGCTACCAGCCCCAGCATTTT. Translated: CASSQGRWQGYQPQHF. This chain joins TRBV3-1 (or the pseudogene TRBV3-2) and TRBJ1-5; perhaps TRBD1 as D (5 bases). The V gene's germline CDR1 is LGHDT and CDR2 YNNKEL (reference sequence). With 1 base removed from V and 7 bases from J, the gap between germline ends came to 17 bases. There are 16 residues in the CDR3.

V usage is TRBV6-5 and J usage is TRBJ1-1; no reliable D call. The V and J ends lost 5 bases and 4 bases respectively, with 17 bases between them. Germline V CDR1 and CDR2: MNHEY, SVGAGI. There are 15 residues in the CDR3. The CDR3 sequence: CASSRSIKKGTEAFF. Written as DNA, the CDR3 is TGTGCCAGCAGTCGGAGCATTAAAAAGGGCACTGAAGCTTTCTTT.

This clone was detected a few times. The J gene is TRBJ1-4, the V gene TRBV11-2; D gene ambiguous. The CDR3 has 18 residues. Per germline, CDR1 SGHAT and CDR2 FQNNGV. Trimming removed 3 bases at V and 0 bases at J, with 17 bases between. CDR3 DNA: TGTGCCAGCAGCTTTGGGCGCGGCAGCTATGCAACTAATGAAAAACTGTTTTTT. Translation: CASSFGRGSYATNEKLFF.

The gene calls are TRBV6-6 and TRBJ2-5, with 8 nucleotides matching TRBD1. The CDR3 spans 16 residues. J was trimmed by 5 bases and V by 2 bases; bases with no gene match: 10. CDR1 is MNHNY and CDR2 is SVGAGI in the germline V gene (reference sequence). The CDR3 spells CASSYSGQGAGETQYF. The CDR3 coding sequence is TGTGCCAGCAGTTACAGTGGGCAGGGGGCAGGGGAGACCCAGTACTTC.